This T cell receptor beta chain was found in a study of T cell responses to AZD1222 COVID-19 vaccine. Here immunoSEQ multiplex PCR was the method, and the copy in TCRdb shows in-frame clones only, minus some. Seen here are some 100,000 clones, about 93% observed once, and the top ten hold 1.7%. CDR3 length: 17 amino acids. V lost 0 bases, J lost 0 bases, and 13 bases lay in between. Germline CDR1 and CDR2: LGHNA and YNFKEQ. The clonotype comes from an adult in good health. The sample consisted of peripheral blood, taken on day 0 of AZD1222 vaccination. This chain uses TRBV4-2 with TRBJ2-3, with a weak D call TRBD2 (5 bases). The CDR3 loop is CASSQDRLALSTDTQYF. CDR3 nucleotide sequence: TGTGCCAGCAGCCAAGATCGGCTAGCCCTAAGCACAGATACGCAGTATTTT.